This T cell receptor beta chain appears in the sequencing data of a study of blood T cell repertoires in COVID-19. About the research overall: Acute and convalescent COVID-19 specimens originated in the United States, Italy and Spain. Nucleic acid was either cDNA or gDNA, and it came from T cells, B-cell-depleted T cells, or PBMCs.

V was cut by 0 bases and J by 9 bases, with 8 bases left in between. This CDR3 comprises 12 residues. Germline lookup yields CDR1 LGHDT and CDR2 YNNKEL (reference sequence). In the original processing: Estimated nucleated cell counts came from reference gene primer amplification. Method: immunoSEQ multiplex PCR; TCRdb's copy keeps in-frame clones and lacks some. V, J and clone size were drawn from that table, and D and trimming were deduced from the DNA. Of about 100,000 clones listed, 85% are singletons. V gene TRBV3-1 (or the pseudogene TRBV3-2) combines with J gene TRBJ1-1; D is ambiguous. This TCR came from a woman in her sixties or seventies with active or convalescent COVID-19. The sequenced material came from peripheral blood. The CDR3 DNA follows: TGTGCCAGCAGCCAAGATAGGCGGCAAGCTTTCTTT. Protein: CASSQDRRQAFF.